The present TCR beta chain was sequenced within a study of T-cell reconstitution after alpha-beta-depleted transplantation in children. The TCRbeta library was prepared with unique molecular identifiers. TCRdb fed the PCR reads into MiXCR, producing one record per CDR3 protein. The repertoire holds 83,000 or so distinct CDR3 sequences, 7.5% to 9.5% seen once, with about 7% in the top ten. This clonotype was detected many times. V gave up 3 bases and J gave up 3 bases, with 12 bases separating them. This CDR3 is built from 13 residues. The V gene's germline CDR1 is SQVTM and CDR2 ANQGSEA. The receptor was isolated from a human donor who donated a stem cell graft to a child with congenital amegakaryocytic thrombocytopenia. This chain joins TRBV29-1 and TRBJ2-7, with D perhaps TRBD2 (6 bases). Here the sequenced sample was PBMCs from the stem cell graft donor, taken from the stem cell graft. DNA for the CDR3: TGCAGCGTTGACGAGGCGGGGAGCTACGAGCAGTACTTC. This encodes CSVDEAGSYEQYF.